This T cell receptor beta chain was profiled in a study of blood T cells in healthy people across ages. A word on this clonotype: This sequence may be a read error, since a much larger clone differs from it by one base.

The use of a sample-barcoded 5' primer and a J-beta primer mix characterized a second PCR of roughly 6 to 11 cycles. In TCRdb, the 5' RACE reads were re-called with MiXCR into one record per CDR3 protein. In the table there are 850,000 to 950,000 distinct CDR3 sequences, roughly 26% of which are singletons. The CDR3 runs 18 residues. Germline V gene data show CDR1 as LGHNA and CDR2 as YSLEER. Material: blood. V is TRBV4-3 and J is TRBJ2-1; D is perhaps TRBD2 (7 bases). Gene TRBJ2-7 matches the end of the DNA better, so the J call may be wrong. The origin of this receptor is a woman aged 80 or older in good health. CDR3 loop: CASSQALTRGLGDNEQYF. The CDR3 DNA sequence: TGCGCCAGCAGCCAAGCCCTAACGCGGGGGCTGGGGGACAATGAGCAGTACTTC.